The 20 T cell receptor beta chains below were found in one sample sequenced in a study of blood T cells in healthy people across ages. Primers used in a second PCR of about 7 to 12 cycles were a sample-barcoded 5' primer and a J-beta primer mix. TCRdb recomputed calls from the 5' RACE reads with MiXCR, one row per CDR3 protein. The sample carries around 1,500,000 distinct CDR3 sequences, roughly 45% recorded once. The specimen sequenced was blood. Receptors originate from a woman aged 18-30 years in good health.

This clonotype was detected a few times. The V gene is TRBV27, the J gene TRBJ2-4, with D possibly matching TRBD2 (5 bases). The V gene lost 7 bases and the J gene lost 13 bases, with 11 bases spanning the gap. Germline V lookup: CDR1 MNHEY, CDR2 SMNVEV (reference sequence). There are 10 residues in the CDR3. The CDR3 spells CASTSGEQYF. The CDR3, as DNA: TGTGCCAGCACCTCTGGGGAGCAGTACTTC.

This rearrangement joins TRBV4-1 to TRBJ2-2; TRBD1 matches at 8 bases. Germline V CDR1 and CDR2: MGHRA, YSYEKL. After removal of 2 bases from V and 3 bases from J, the junction contained 5 bases not matched to a gene. This CDR3 comprises 16 residues. This CDR3 reads CASSQLGQVDTGELFF. CDR3 nucleotides: TGCGCCAGCAGCCAACTGGGACAGGTTGACACCGGGGAGCTGTTTTTT.

This clonotype occurred a few times. This chain links TRBV15 with TRBJ2-1; 8 bases are a match to TRBD2. CDR1 is LNHNV, CDR2 YYDKDF, per germline (reference sequence). V trimming: 0 bases; J trimming: 9 bases; junction bases outside the gene matches: 4. The CDR3 length is 14 residues. The chain's CDR3 is CATSRDSGMREQFF. DNA for the CDR3: TGTGCCACCAGCAGAGATAGCGGGATGCGTGAGCAGTTCTTC.

This clonotype occurred many times. The chain carries TRBV20-1 and TRBJ2-1, with no clear D. The CDR3 contains 10 residues. Germline V CDR1 and CDR2: DFQATT, SNEGSKA (reference sequence). Trimming took 4 bases from V and 5 from J, leaving 3 bases between them. As DNA, the CDR3 is TGCAGTGCTATCGACAATGAGCAGTTCTTC. It codes for CSAIDNEQFF.

The chain recombines TRBV4-1 with TRBJ2-3, with TRBD2 as a possible D gene (5 bases). The CDR3 is 12 amino acids. Germline CDR1 is MGHRA and CDR2 is YSYEKL. V shed 2 bases and J shed 5 bases, with 5 bases lying between them. The CDR3 DNA reads TGCGCCAGCAGCCAAACTAGAGATACGCAGTATTTT. It yields the protein CASSQTRDTQYF.

This clonotype was detected a few times. The CDR3 sequence: CSARGDIAYEQYF. The CDR3, as DNA: TGCAGTGCTAGAGGTGACATAGCCTACGAGCAGTACTTC. The chain has TRBV20-1 and TRBJ2-7; D remains unclear. The CDR3 extends over 13 amino acids. V was clipped by 1 base and J by 2 bases, with 9 bases between them. The germline CDR1 and CDR2 sequences are DFQATT and SNEGSKA (reference sequence).

This chain uses TRBV18 with TRBJ2-1, with 8 nucleotides matching TRBD1. CDR1 and CDR2 (germline): KGHSH, LQKENI. V lost 1 base and J lost 5; bases outside the gene matches: 4. The CDR3 is made up of 15 amino acids. CDR3 DNA: TGTGCCAGCTCACCACAAGGACAGGGAAACAATGAGCAGTTCTTC. It yields the protein CASSPQGQGNNEQFF.

This chain uses TRBV7-8 with TRBJ2-7, with 15 bases that match TRBD2. The CDR3 consists of 16 residues. Germline V gene lookup returns CDR1 SGHVS and CDR2 FQNEAQ. After removal of 4 bases from V and 7 bases from J, the junction contained 8 bases not matched to a gene. The chain's CDR3 is CASSSGTSGGRGEQYF. DNA of the CDR3: TGTGCCAGCAGCTCGGGGACTAGCGGGGGGCGGGGTGAGCAGTACTTC.

The V and J genes are TRBV11-2 and TRBJ2-3; perhaps TRBD2 as D (7 bases). The germline V and J ends were trimmed by 8 bases and 4 bases, with 13 bases remaining between them. The germline gives CDR1 SGHAT, CDR2 FQNNGV. This CDR3 spans 13 amino acids. CDR3 sequence reads: CASARGAPDTQYF. Written as DNA, the CDR3 is TGTGCCAGCGCCCGGGGGGCCCCAGATACGCAGTATTTT.

The chain is built from TRBV10-1 and TRBJ2-1; TRBD2 might be the D (6 bases). The CDR3 runs 15 residues. Germline CDR1 WNHNN, CDR2 SYGVQD (reference sequence). The V gene lost 5 bases and the J gene lost 2 bases, with 13 bases spanning the gap. The CDR3 region has the DNA TGCGCCAGCAGTCTCGCGGGGTTTACCTACAATGAGCAGTTCTTC. Translating gives CASSLAGFTYNEQFF.

The gene calls are TRBV25-1 and TRBJ1-4, with TRBD1 matching 9 bases. The CDR3 runs to 21 residues. The V gene's germline CDR1 is MGHDK and CDR2 SYGVNS. Unmatched junction bases numbered 15, after V lost 1 base and J lost 0 bases. The CDR3 region is CASSEFFSLWDRDATNEKLFF. In DNA, the CDR3 is TGTGCCAGCAGTGAATTTTTCAGTCTGTGGGACAGGGATGCAACTAATGAAAAACTGTTTTTT.

The chain recombines TRBV12-3 or TRBV12-4 with TRBJ2-7; 7 nucleotides match TRBD1. There are 11 residues in the CDR3. J gave up 8 bases and V 6 bases, and 4 bases lay outside the gene matches. CDR3 in amino acids: CASRTGCKQYF. The CDR3, as DNA: TGTGCCAGCAGGACAGGGTGCAAGCAGTACTTC.

The gene calls are TRBV20-1 and TRBJ1-1; the D is unclear. Trimming left V 5 bases short and J 4 bases short, with 17 bases between. This CDR3 region has 14 residues. Per the germline V gene, CDR1 is DFQATT and CDR2 is SNEGSKA (reference sequence). For the CDR3, the DNA is TGCAGTGCTCCACCACCGGGGTACTGCACTGAAGCTTTCTTT. This codes for CSAPPPGYCTEAFF.

This chain joins TRBV2 and TRBJ2-3, with a weak D call TRBD2 (6 bases). The CDR3 runs to 14 residues. The V end was cut by 9 bases, the J end by 0 bases, with 13 bases between. Germline V lookup: CDR1 SNHLY, CDR2 FYNNEI. The CDR3 sequence: CARANSGSTDTQYF. CDR3 coding DNA: TGTGCCAGGGCCAATAGCGGTAGCACAGATACGCAGTATTTT.

This clonotype was counted between two and nine times. The DNA of the CDR3 is TGTGCCAGCAGCCAAGAATCTGGGAGCGGAGAGACCCAGTACTTC. Amino acid sequence: CASSQESGSGETQYF. This chain connects TRBV3-1 to TRBJ2-5, with a weak D call TRBD2 (5 bases). The ends were cut back, 0 bases at V and 4 bases at J, with 12 bases in the middle. The CDR3 runs to 15 residues. Germline CDR1 LGHDT, CDR2 YNNKEL (reference sequence).

The V call is TRBV5-1, the J call TRBJ2-5; no clear D gene. There are 12 residues in the CDR3. Germline CDR1 reads SGHRS; CDR2 reads YFSETQ. V was shortened by 0 bases and J by 11 bases, with 11 bases between the two germline ends. This CDR3 reads CASSLADNEQYF. The CDR3 nucleotides are TGCGCCAGCAGCTTGGCCGACAATGAGCAGTACTTC.

This clonotype was recorded a few times. The rearrangement uses TRBV7-9 and TRBJ2-3; D remains ambiguous. The V end was cut by 1 base, the J end by 2 bases, with 10 bases between. In germline, CDR1 is SEHNR, CDR2 FQNEAQ (reference sequence). This CDR3 region has 15 residues. CDR3 region: CASSLVAGFTDTQYF. The CDR3 DNA is TGTGCCAGCAGCTTAGTCGCTGGATTCACAGATACGCAGTATTTT.

On this clonotype itself: At one of its ends the junction is not consistent with the germline gene, which may arise from a read error. The rearrangement uses TRBV7-2 and TRBJ1-5; D ambiguous. The CDR3 is 14 amino acids. The V gene's germline CDR1 is SGHTA and CDR2 FQGNSA. Here the CDR3 reads CAGSLALNNQPQHF. The CDR3, as DNA: TGTGCCGGCAGCTTAGCTTTAAACAATCAGCCCCAGCATTTT.

The V and J genes are TRBV2 and TRBJ2-1; 7 nucleotides agree with TRBD1. Germline assignment: CDR1 SNHLY and CDR2 FYNNEI. This CDR3 comprises 15 residues. V shed 6 bases, J shed 8 bases, and the junction held 13 bases outside the gene matches. The CDR3 DNA follows: TGTGCCAGCAGGCAGGGACAGTCGGATGTGGATGAGCAGTTCTTC. Amino acid sequence: CASRQGQSDVDEQFF.

In this sample, this clonotype turned up a few times. The chain links TRBV4-2 to TRBJ1-1; D perhaps matches TRBD1 (5 bases). The germline CDR1 and CDR2 sequences are LGHNA and YNFKEQ. Trimming removed 3 bases at V and 7 bases at J, with 9 bases between. The CDR3 is 12 residues long. CDR3 loop: CASSQGGGEAFF. The CDR3 DNA follows: TGTGCCAGCAGCCAGGGGGGTGGTGAAGCTTTCTTT.